This T cell receptor (beta chain) originates from a study of blood T cells in healthy people across ages. General study findings and limits: Getting older went along with TCR beta diversity per million T cells dropping roughly linearly. No one knew whether donors had CMV, which possibly confounded expanded clonotype changes. It was held that the diversity estimates obtained from one million T cells were underestimates.

CDR1 and CDR2 (germline): SNHLY, FYNNEI. The trim removed 6 bases at V and 5 bases at J, leaving 4 bases unmatched. CDR3 length: 14 residues. To note about this clonotype: Antigen: not known.

Primers used in a second PCR of about 7 to 12 cycles were a sample-barcoded 5' primer and a J-beta primer mix. Every cDNA molecule carried a tag from a template-switch adaptor bearing 12 random nucleotides. TCRdb redid the calling of the 5' RACE reads with MiXCR, one entry per CDR3 protein. The sample has nearly 1 million distinct CDR3 sequences; roughly 51% are singletons. The source of this sequence is a woman between 55 and 75 years old in good health. Sequencing was performed on blood. The chain couples TRBV2 to TRBJ2-2; 9 nucleotides align to TRBD1. The CDR3 spells CASSGDRVTGELFF. CDR3 in DNA: TGTGCCAGCAGCGGGGACAGGGTAACCGGGGAGCTGTTTTTT.